This TCR beta chain was found in a study of vaccination effects on CD4 cells after COVID-19. Study conclusions and caveats: After vaccination, at late timepoints, clones induced by infection and by vaccine contracted markedly. Recruitment yielded few convalescent patients, and the study had no early post-infection timepoints.

The repertoire was sequenced with immunoSEQ multiplex PCR; TCRdb's copy has only in-frame clones and lacks some. Of 20,000 to 25,000 clones in the sample, roughly two thirds were seen once. Sequencing was preceded by expansion of antigen-specific CD4+ T cells with viral peptide pools in the ViraFEST assay. Scientists isolated CD4+ T cells after a roughly nine-day culture period ended. Vaccinated recipients, who were negative for nucleocapsid antibodies, had no history of SARS-CoV-2 infection. Cultures used about 2 million PBMC per well, roughly 11 IU/ml IL-2 and roughly 10 ug/ml peptides. Germline values: CDR1 ENHRY, CDR2 SYGVKD. The ends lost 10 bases at V and 5 bases at J; junction bases unmatched: 7. The CDR3 is 13 amino acids. A note on this clone: What it recognizes is unknown.

The genes are TRBV10-3 and TRBJ1-2; TRBD1 matches 10 bases. The material sequenced was CD4+ T cells from PBMCs cultured with HCoV-NL63 spike peptides, taken before COVID-19 vaccination. The source of this sequence is a human donor who received a COVID-19 vaccine. CDR3 loop: CATRTGGSYGYTF. The CDR3 DNA sequence: TGTGCCACCAGGACAGGGGGTTCTTATGGCTACACCTTC.